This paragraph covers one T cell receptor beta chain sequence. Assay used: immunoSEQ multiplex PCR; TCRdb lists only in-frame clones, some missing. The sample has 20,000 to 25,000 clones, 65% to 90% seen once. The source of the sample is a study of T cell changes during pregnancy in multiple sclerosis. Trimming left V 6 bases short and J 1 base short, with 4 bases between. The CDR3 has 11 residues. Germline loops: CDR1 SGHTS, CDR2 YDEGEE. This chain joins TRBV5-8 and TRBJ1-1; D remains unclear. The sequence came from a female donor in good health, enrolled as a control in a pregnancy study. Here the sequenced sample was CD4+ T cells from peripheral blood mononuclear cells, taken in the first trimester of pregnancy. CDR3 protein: CASIWNTEAFF. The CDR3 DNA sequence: TGTGCCAGCATATGGAACACTGAAGCTTTCTTT.